Reported below is one T cell receptor beta chain. Its antigen is not known. V gave up 4 bases and J gave up 4 bases, with 32 bases separating them. CDR3 length: 20 amino acids. Per germline, CDR1 MNHEY and CDR2 SVGEGT. TCRdb reprocessed the RACE reads with MiXCR, giving one entry per CDR3 protein. The sample lists more than 80,000 distinct CDR3 sequences; less than 14% were seen once. Time point denoted: patch test 3, about 24 weeks after DPC sensitization. Treatment reported: therapeutic diphenylcyclopropenone sensitization with weekly scalp DPC. Alopecia patients between 18 and 70 years old and suitable for DPC were used as donors. This record belongs to a study of human T cells and chemical hapten exposure. Findings of the study overall: Expanded TCRs produced significantly more large CDR3 similarity clusters than controls did. Sensitizing with DPC caused no change in TCRs above 1 in 1000 frequency.

The sample here was whole blood, taken in connection with sensitization to the hapten diphenylcyclopropenone (DPC). This TCR came from a woman aged 50 to 60 with alopecia areata. Some clones in this sample may be carry-over from other donors' samples. The rearrangement uses TRBV6-2 or TRBV6-3 and TRBJ2-7, with TRBD2 as a possible D gene (5 bases). CDR3 amino acids: CASSLLIIGKGEGFRYEQYF. The CDR3 coding sequence is TGTGCCAGCAGTTTACTCATCATCGGGAAGGGCGAAGGTTTTCGGTACGAGCAGTACTTC.